Listed below are T cell receptor beta chains from one sample, sequenced in a study of response to subunit inactivated influenza vaccine. TCRdb recomputed calls from the RT-PCR reads with MiXCR, one row per CDR3 protein. Among around 500,000 distinct CDR3 sequences, approximately 11% were seen once, and the ten largest hold around 12%. The sequencing used PBMCs from blood, collected 40 to 50 days after vaccination. These receptors came from a man aged 45-65 years who received an inactivated influenza vaccine. Both conserved end residues are part of each CDR3. The order of the fields is J gene, clone size, D gene, V gene, CDR3 length, CDR3 DNA, CDR3 protein. A D gene is named only where the DNA matches it firmly. Some rows have no size entry. The others give once, few or many, or a class for an expanded clone.

J: TRBJ2-3; size: many; D: TRBD2; V: TRBV29-1; length: 16; DNA: TGCAGCGTTGACCCGCAACTAGCGGGAGGTCCAGATACGCAGTATTTT; CDR3: CSVDPQLAGGPDTQYF
J: TRBJ2-3; size: few; D: -; V: TRBV7-2; length: 11; DNA: TGTGCCAGCAGCTCCCTTCAAACGCAGTATTTT; CDR3: CASSSLQTQYF
J: TRBJ2-5; size: few; D: TRBD2; V: TRBV20-1; length: 16; DNA: TGCAGTGCCTCAGTCCGACTAGCGGGAGATACAGAGACCCAGTACTTC; CDR3: CSASVRLAGDTETQYF
J: TRBJ1-3; size: -; D: -; V: TRBV12-3/TRBV12-4; length: 15; DNA: TGTGCCAGCAGTTTTCGGGTAGACCTTGGAAACACCATATATTTT; CDR3: CASSFRVDLGNTIYF
J: TRBJ2-2; size: few; D: -; V: TRBV11-2; length: 16; DNA: TGTGCCAGCAGACCACGACGTCAAGCGAACACCGGGGAGCTGTTTTTT; CDR3: CASRPRRQANTGELFF
J: TRBJ1-2; size: -; D: -; V: TRBV20-1; length: 11; DNA: TGCAGTGGGGTAGTCATACATGGCTACACCTTC; CDR3: CSGVVIHGYTF
J: TRBJ2-1; size: -; D: -; V: TRBV10-3; length: 15; DNA: TGTGCCGTGATGAGGGGCGTTAGCTCCTACAATGAGCAGTTCTTC; CDR3: CAVMRGVSSYNEQFF
J: TRBJ2-5; size: -; D: -; V: TRBV5-1; length: 15; DNA: TGCGCCAGCAGCCCCCTCACAGGGAGGGAAGAGACCCACTACTTC; CDR3: CASSPLTGREETHYF
J: TRBJ2-2; size: -; D: -; V: TRBV12-3/TRBV12-4; length: 15; DNA: TGTGCCAGCAGTTTACGCCGTGGTGGGGTCGGGGAGCTGTTTTTT; CDR3: CASSLRRGGVGELFF
J: TRBJ2-2; size: -; D: -; V: TRBV20-1; length: 14; DNA: TGCAGTGCCTCTGGGGGAGCCAACACCGGGGAGCTGTTTTTT; CDR3: CSASGGANTGELFF
J: TRBJ2-2; size: -; D: -; V: TRBV12-3/TRBV12-4; length: 16; DNA: TGTGCCAGCCGACTCGGGGTTAGCGGAAACACCGGGGAGCTGTTTTTT; CDR3: CASRLGVSGNTGELFF
J: TRBJ1-4; size: few; D: -; V: TRBV5-5; length: 14; DNA: TGTGCCAGCAGCCGAGGAGGAGCGGAGGAAAAACTGTTTTTT; CDR3: CASSRGGAEEKLFF
J: TRBJ1-5; size: -; D: -; V: TRBV6-5; length: 16; DNA: TGTGCCAGCAGTTACCGGGGTCCCTATAGCAATCAGCCCCAGCATTTT; CDR3: CASSYRGPYSNQPQHF
J: TRBJ2-7; size: -; D: TRBD1; V: TRBV9; length: 16; DNA: TGTGCCAGCAGCGCAAATCCGGGACAGGGGGCGAGTGAGCAGTACTTC; CDR3: CASSANPGQGASEQYF
J: TRBJ2-5; size: few; D: -; V: TRBV4-3; length: 15; DNA: TGCGCCAGCAGCCGGACGGGAGCGAACCAAGAGACCCAGTACTTC; CDR3: CASSRTGANQETQYF
J: TRBJ2-7; size: -; D: TRBD2; V: TRBV18; length: 13; DNA: TGTGCCAGCCATAGCGGGGGCCCCTACGAGCAGTACTTC; CDR3: CASHSGGPYEQYF
J: TRBJ2-5; size: few; D: -; V: TRBV12-3/TRBV12-4; length: 14; DNA: TGTGCCAGCAGTGATCAGCGATCTGAGGAGACCCAGTACTTC; CDR3: CASSDQRSEETQYF
J: TRBJ2-2; size: few; D: -; V: TRBV28; length: 17; DNA: TGTGCCAGCAGAGACTCCCCGGGACGGCTGAACACCGGGGAGCTGTTTTTT; CDR3: CASRDSPGRLNTGELFF
J: TRBJ1-2; size: -; D: TRBD1; V: TRBV5-1; length: 15; DNA: TGCGCCAGCAGCACAGGACAGGGCATTAACTATGGCTACACCTTC; CDR3: CASSTGQGINYGYTF
J: TRBJ2-2; size: -; D: TRBD2; V: TRBV20-1; length: 14; DNA: TGCAGTGCTAGAGGACGAGCGGGAACGGGGGAGCTGTTTTTT; CDR3: CSARGRAGTGELFF
J: TRBJ2-1; size: -; D: -; V: TRBV7-9; length: 14; DNA: TGTGCCAGCAGCTCCCGGGACTTATACAATGAGCAGTTCTTC; CDR3: CASSSRDLYNEQFF
J: TRBJ2-1; size: many; D: TRBD2; V: TRBV7-6; length: 18; DNA: TGTGCCAGCAGCCCGGCAATTGGGACTAGCCCGCGGGACAATGAGCAGTTCTTC; CDR3: CASSPAIGTSPRDNEQFF
J: TRBJ2-7; size: -; D: TRBD1; V: TRBV28; length: 15; DNA: TGTGCCAGCAGTTCGTCACTGACAGGGGGCTACGAGCAGTACTTC; CDR3: CASSSSLTGGYEQYF
J: TRBJ1-1; size: -; D: -; V: TRBV7-6; length: 15; DNA: TGTGCCAGCAGCTTAGCGAGAACAGCGTACACTGAAGCTTTCTTT; CDR3: CASSLARTAYTEAFF
J: TRBJ2-5; size: -; D: -; V: TRBV5-1; length: 13; DNA: TGCGCCAGCAGAATGGGACTGGGAGAGACCCAGTACTTC; CDR3: CASRMGLGETQYF
J: TRBJ2-7; size: -; D: -; V: TRBV5-6; length: 15; DNA: TGTGCCAGCAGCTTGGAGGGGGGCGGCCCCTACGAGCAGTACTTC; CDR3: CASSLEGGGPYEQYF
J: TRBJ2-1; size: -; D: TRBD2; V: TRBV20-1; length: 16; DNA: TGCAGTGCTAGAGAGCCTATGAGCGGGAGGGGGAATGAGCAGTTCTTC; CDR3: CSAREPMSGRGNEQFF
J: TRBJ2-4; size: few; D: TRBD2; V: TRBV5-5; length: 14; DNA: TGTGCCAGCAGCGCCGGGACTAGCGGGAGTATTCAGTACTTC; CDR3: CASSAGTSGSIQYF
J: TRBJ2-1; size: -; D: TRBD2; V: TRBV7-2; length: 13; DNA: TGTGCCAGCAGCTTACCGGGAGGCGGTGAGCAGTTCTTC; CDR3: CASSLPGGGEQFF
J: TRBJ2-5; size: many; D: -; V: TRBV7-2; length: 17; DNA: TGTGCCAGCAGCCCCATCAGGGGGGGAAAACTAAAAGGGACCCAGTACTTC; CDR3: CASSPIRGGKLKGTQYF
J: TRBJ2-7; size: many; D: TRBD2; V: TRBV6-1; length: 15; DNA: TGTGCCAGCAGTCCCCCAGCGGGGGCCCGTGACGAGCAGTACTTC; CDR3: CASSPPAGARDEQYF
J: TRBJ1-1; size: many; D: TRBD1; V: TRBV29-1; length: 12; DNA: TGCAGCATAGGACAGGGGGGTACTGAAGCTTTCTTT; CDR3: CSIGQGGTEAFF
J: TRBJ1-4; size: many; D: -; V: TRBV29-1; length: 13; DNA: TGCAGCGTGCAGAGAGCAACTAATGAAAAACTGTTTTTT; CDR3: CSVQRATNEKLFF
J: TRBJ2-4; size: few; D: TRBD1; V: TRBV28; length: 14; DNA: TGTGCCAGCAGTTTCTCGACAGGGTCAAACATTCAGTACTTC; CDR3: CASSFSTGSNIQYF
J: TRBJ2-7; size: few; D: -; V: TRBV13; length: 15; DNA: TGTGCCAGCAGCACCCGGGACGGTAGCTCCTACGAGCAGTACTTC; CDR3: CASSTRDGSSYEQYF
J: TRBJ2-7; size: few; D: TRBD2; V: TRBV28; length: 17; DNA: TGTGCCAGCAGTTTACGACTAGCGGGAGACCTCTCCTACGAGCAGTACTTC; CDR3: CASSLRLAGDLSYEQYF
J: TRBJ2-5; size: few; D: -; V: TRBV20-1; length: 12; DNA: TGCAGTGCTAGACTCCCCGGAGAGACCCAGTACTTC; CDR3: CSARLPGETQYF
J: TRBJ2-3; size: few; D: -; V: TRBV15; length: 14; DNA: TGTGCCACCAGCAGCGGAGGTGGGACAGATACGCAGTATTTT; CDR3: CATSSGGGTDTQYF
J: TRBJ2-2; size: many; D: TRBD1; V: TRBV6-4; length: 15; DNA: TGTGCCAGCAGGCGACAGGGGTGGCACACCGGGGAGCTGTTTTTT; CDR3: CASRRQGWHTGELFF
J: TRBJ2-2; size: many; D: TRBD2; V: TRBV10-3; length: 15; DNA: TGTGCCATCAGTGAAGCGGGGAGGAACACCGGGGAGCTGTTTTTT; CDR3: CAISEAGRNTGELFF
J: TRBJ2-2; size: -; D: TRBD2; V: TRBV28; length: 15; DNA: TGTGCCAGCAGTCGGCTAGCGGGGGTCACCGGGGAGCTGTTTTTT; CDR3: CASSRLAGVTGELFF
J: TRBJ2-2; size: few; D: -; V: TRBV20-1; length: 15; DNA: TGCAGTGCCTCGCCGACCACTAGCTTCACCGGGGAGCTGTTTTTT; CDR3: CSASPTTSFTGELFF
J: TRBJ1-1; size: few; D: TRBD1; V: TRBV6-6; length: 13; DNA: TGTGCCAGCAGTTACAGGACAGGGAGTGAAGCTTTCTTT; CDR3: CASSYRTGSEAFF
J: TRBJ2-2; size: few; D: TRBD1; V: TRBV19; length: 15; DNA: TGTGCCAGTAGTATGGGACAGGGGGTCACCGGGGAGCTGTTTTTT; CDR3: CASSMGQGVTGELFF
J: TRBJ1-2; size: few; D: TRBD1; V: TRBV4-2; length: 18; DNA: TGTGCCAGCAGCCAAAGGACAGGCGCCTATATATCTAACTATGGCTACACCTTC; CDR3: CASSQRTGAYISNYGYTF
J: TRBJ1-4; size: few; D: -; V: TRBV20-1; length: 12; DNA: TGCAGTGCTAGTGGGACATATGAAAAACTGTTTTTT; CDR3: CSASGTYEKLFF
J: TRBJ1-1; size: -; D: -; V: TRBV7-6; length: 15; DNA: TGTGCCAGCAGCTTACTTCAGCCGACGGCCACTGAAGCTTTCTTT; CDR3: CASSLLQPTATEAFF
J: TRBJ2-7; size: -; D: TRBD1; V: TRBV20-1; length: 16; DNA: TGCAGTGCACCAGAGTTACCGGGACAGGGCTCCTACGAGCAGTACTTC; CDR3: CSAPELPGQGSYEQYF
J: TRBJ1-4; size: few; D: -; V: TRBV27; length: 16; DNA: TGTGCCAGCAGTCTAGATCCGGGACACGTAAATGAAAAACTGTTTTTT; CDR3: CASSLDPGHVNEKLFF
J: TRBJ2-2; size: -; D: TRBD2; V: TRBV11-2; length: 18; DNA: TGTGCCAGCCGTCATCCGGGGCTAGCGGGAGTAGACACCGGGGAGCTGTTTTTT; CDR3: CASRHPGLAGVDTGELFF
J: TRBJ2-7; size: -; D: TRBD1; V: TRBV10-3; length: 15; DNA: TGTGCCATCAGTGAACCGGGACAGGGGGCCTACGAGCAGTACTTC; CDR3: CAISEPGQGAYEQYF
J: TRBJ2-7; size: few; D: -; V: TRBV15; length: 13; DNA: TGTGCCACCAGCAGAGATGGAGCCTACGAGCAGTACTTC; CDR3: CATSRDGAYEQYF
J: TRBJ2-7; size: many; D: -; V: TRBV12-3/TRBV12-4; length: 13; DNA: TGTGCCAGCAGTCTCAGGGTGCCCTACGAGCAGTACTTC; CDR3: CASSLRVPYEQYF
J: TRBJ2-5; size: few; D: TRBD2; V: TRBV20-1; length: 14; DNA: TGCAGTGCTCCAATAGCGGGAGGGTCGAAGACCCAGTACTTC; CDR3: CSAPIAGGSKTQYF
J: TRBJ1-5; size: few; D: -; V: TRBV7-2; length: 11; DNA: TGTGCCAGTGCCAACAGTGGGCCCCAGCATTTT; CDR3: CASANSGPQHF
J: TRBJ1-6; size: many; D: -; V: TRBV9; length: 15; DNA: TGTGCCAGCAGCGCCTCGACGGCGAGGAATTCACCCCTCCACTTT; CDR3: CASSASTARNSPLHF